A selection of T cell receptor beta chains follows, all from one sample in a study of blood T cell repertoires in COVID-19. Using immunoSEQ multiplex PCR, the repertoire was profiled, and TCRdb retains in-frame clones only, with some absent. Of hundreds of thousands of clones detected, more than 80% appear once; the ten largest clones hold 1.4%. Material: peripheral blood. The origin of the receptors is a woman in her thirties with active or convalescent COVID-19. Both conserved end residues are part of each CDR3. D genes are given only for firm matches. The size of a clone is reported for some rows only, either as once, few or many, or as a class for expanded clones.

clone size	V gene	J gene	D gene	CDR3 length	CDR3 DNA	CDR3 protein
.	TRBV18	TRBJ2-2	.	15	TGTGCCAGCTCACAGTCCGGGACACTGTCCGGGGAGCTGTTTTTT	CASSQSGTLSGELFF
.	TRBV7-2	TRBJ1-2	.	17	TGTGCCAGCAGCTTTTCCCTTCTCCCCCGTCGTCTCTATGGCTACACCTTC	CASSFSLLPRRLYGYTF
.	TRBV10-2	TRBJ1-2	.	16	TGCGCCAGCAGTGAGTCTTGGGGGGGCGCTAACTATGGCTACACCTTC	CASSESWGGANYGYTF
once	TRBV2	TRBJ1-1	.	14	TGTGCCAGCAACAAGGGGGTCATGAGCACTGAAGCTTTCTTT	CASNKGVMSTEAFF
.	TRBV6-4	TRBJ1-1	TRBD1	13	TGTGCCAGCAGTGAGGCCAGGGGGACTGAAGCTTTCTTT	CASSEARGTEAFF
few	TRBV10-1	TRBJ2-1	.	13	TGCGCCAGCAGTGATGAGGGGGACGATGAGCAGTTCTTC	CASSDEGDDEQFF
.	TRBV10-3	TRBJ1-2	TRBD1	15	TGTGCCATCAGTGAAACTGGGGACAGGGCAAGTGGCTACACCTTC	CAISETGDRASGYTF
.	TRBV19	TRBJ2-7	TRBD1	15	TGTGCCAGTAGTTTCGGACAGGGCAACTCCTACGAGCAGTACTTC	CASSFGQGNSYEQYF
.	TRBV27	TRBJ2-3	.	16	TGTGCCAGCAGTTTATCGCCCAGCGGAGTCACAGATACGCAGTATTTT	CASSLSPSGVTDTQYF
.	TRBV2	TRBJ2-1	TRBD2	15	TGTGCCAGCAGTGAGAGGTCTAGCGGGAGCGATGAGCAGTTCTTC	CASSERSSGSDEQFF
.	TRBV4-2	TRBJ1-2	.	13	TGTGCCAGCAGCCAAGGGACTCCGTATGGCTACACCTTC	CASSQGTPYGYTF
.	TRBV14	TRBJ1-2	.	15	TGTGCCAGCAGCCAATTTACAGGCCTCTTTTATGGCTACACCTTC	CASSQFTGLFYGYTF
.	TRBV5-1	TRBJ2-1	TRBD2	16	TGCGCCAGCAGCTCCCTTCCTAGCGGGACTCGCAATGAGCAGTTCTTC	CASSSLPSGTRNEQFF
.	TRBV29-1	TRBJ2-1	TRBD2	15	TGCAGCGTTGAAAAATTGAGCGGGAGAATTAATGAGCAGTTCTTC	CSVEKLSGRINEQFF
.	TRBV5-5	TRBJ2-5	.	15	TGTGCCAGCAGCTTGGAAGGGACATATATGGAGACCCAGTACTTC	CASSLEGTYMETQYF
few	TRBV10-3	TRBJ1-1	.	14	TGTGCCATCAGTGACCCCGACAGGAACACTGAAGCTTTCTTT	CAISDPDRNTEAFF
.	TRBV3-1/TRBV3-2	TRBJ1-1	.	17	TGTGCCAGCAGCCAAGCACCCACCTCGTCGGGGAACACTGAAGCTTTCTTT	CASSQAPTSSGNTEAFF
.	TRBV27	TRBJ2-1	TRBD2	16	TGTGCCAGCAGTTGGACTAGCGGGGGGGGAAAGAATGAGCAGTTCTTC	CASSWTSGGGKNEQFF
once	TRBV4-1	TRBJ1-2	.	15	TGCGCCAGCAGCCAAGAAGTGGGCACCTCCTATGGCTACACCTTC	CASSQEVGTSYGYTF
.	TRBV20-1	TRBJ1-1	.	11	TGCAGTGCCCACACCCTAGGGGCCCCTTTCTTT	CSAHTLGAPFF
.	TRBV4-2	TRBJ2-2	TRBD2	16	TGTGCCAGCAGCCAGGGGAGTTCGGGGGGCACCGGGGAGCTGTTTTTT	CASSQGSSGGTGELFF
.	TRBV3-1/TRBV3-2	TRBJ1-6	.	19	TGTGCCAGCAGCCCCTATGAAACAGGTGGCACCTCCTATAATTCACCCCTCCACTTT	CASSPYETGGTSYNSPLHF
.	TRBV12-5	TRBJ1-5	.	18	TGTGCTAGTGGTTTGGTACGAGTCGACAGGCGGTCCAGGCAGCCCCAGCATTTT	CASGLVRVDRRSRQPQHF
.	TRBV25-1	TRBJ1-2	.	15	TGTGCCAGCAGTGAACCCGGCGGGGGGGCTGAAGGCTACACCTTC	CASSEPGGGAEGYTF
.	TRBV5-1	TRBJ1-6	.	17	TGCGCCAGCAGCACCGACGCAGGCACTACCAGGGATTCACCCCTCCACTTT	CASSTDAGTTRDSPLHF
.	TRBV2	TRBJ1-2	.	13	TGTGCCAGCAGCCAGGAATCTAACTATGGCTACACCTTC	CASSQESNYGYTF
.	TRBV10-2	TRBJ2-6	TRBD1	18	TGCGCCAGCAGTGAGAAGACAGGGAAAGGCTCTGGGGCCAACGTCCTGACTTTC	CASSEKTGKGSGANVLTF
.	TRBV19	TRBJ2-1	TRBD1	17	TGTGCCAGTAGTATAGCAGGGGGCATACATCTGTCCAATGAGCAGTTCTTC	CASSIAGGIHLSNEQFF
.	TRBV6-5	TRBJ2-7	.	11	TGTGCCAGCAGGAGGGACTACGAGCAGTACTTC	CASRRDYEQYF
.	TRBV6-1	TRBJ1-2	.	14	TGTGCCAGCAGTGAAGGTCGGGGTAGCTATGGCTACACCTTC	CASSEGRGSYGYTF
few	TRBV29-1	TRBJ1-3	.	15	TGCAGCGTGCGACATTCCCCCGGCGCGGGAAACACCATATATTTT	CSVRHSPGAGNTIYF
.	TRBV29-1	TRBJ1-2	TRBD1	12	TGCAGCGTTGAGAGGGACAGGGACGGCTACACCTTC	CSVERDRDGYTF
.	TRBV19	TRBJ1-3	TRBD1	14	TGTGCCAGTAGTGAAGGGACAGTGGGAAACACCATATATTTT	CASSEGTVGNTIYF
.	TRBV10-3	TRBJ2-7	.	14	TGTGCCATCAGTGAGTCCGGGAGCTCCTACGAGCAGTACTTC	CAISESGSSYEQYF
.	TRBV7-9	TRBJ2-2	TRBD2	15	TGTGCCAGCAGCCGACTGACTAGCGTCGCCGGGGAGCTGTTTTTT	CASSRLTSVAGELFF
.	TRBV28	TRBJ2-3	TRBD1	13	TGTGCCAGCAGTTACAGGGGGACGGGGGCGCAGTATTTT	CASSYRGTGAQYF
.	TRBV5-1	TRBJ1-2	TRBD1	14	TGCGCCAGCAGCCCGACAGGGGGGGACTATGGCTACACCTTC	CASSPTGGDYGYTF